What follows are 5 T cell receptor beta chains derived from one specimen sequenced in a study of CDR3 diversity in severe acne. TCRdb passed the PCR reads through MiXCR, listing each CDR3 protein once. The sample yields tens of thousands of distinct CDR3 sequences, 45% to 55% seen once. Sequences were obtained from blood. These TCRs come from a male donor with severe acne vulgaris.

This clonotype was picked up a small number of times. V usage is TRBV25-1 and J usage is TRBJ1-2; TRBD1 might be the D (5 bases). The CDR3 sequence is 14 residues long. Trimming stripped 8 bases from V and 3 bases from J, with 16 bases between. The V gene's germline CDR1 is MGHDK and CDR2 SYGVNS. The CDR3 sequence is CASGLGEGDYGYTF. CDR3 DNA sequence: TGTGCCAGCGGGCTGGGGGAGGGCGACTATGGCTACACCTTC.

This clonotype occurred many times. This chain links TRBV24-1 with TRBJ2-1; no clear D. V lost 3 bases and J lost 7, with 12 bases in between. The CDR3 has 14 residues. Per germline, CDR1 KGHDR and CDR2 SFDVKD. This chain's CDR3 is CATSDPGSRNEQFF. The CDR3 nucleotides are TGTGCCACCAGTGATCCCGGTTCTAGGAATGAGCAGTTCTTC.

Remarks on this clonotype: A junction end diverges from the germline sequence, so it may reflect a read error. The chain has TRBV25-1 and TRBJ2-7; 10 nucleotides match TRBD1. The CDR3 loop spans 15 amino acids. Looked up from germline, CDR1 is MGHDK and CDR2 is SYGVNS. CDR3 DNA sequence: TGTGCCAGCAGTGAATTGCAGACAGGGGGCTACGAGCGGTACTTC. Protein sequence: CASSELQTGGYERYF.

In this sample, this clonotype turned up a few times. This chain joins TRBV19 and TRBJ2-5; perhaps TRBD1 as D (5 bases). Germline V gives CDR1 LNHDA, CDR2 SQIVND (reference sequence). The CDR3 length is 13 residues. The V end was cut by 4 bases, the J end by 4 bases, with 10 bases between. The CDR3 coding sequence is TGTGCCAGTAGTACGGCAGGGTTAGAGACCCAGTACTTC. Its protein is CASSTAGLETQYF.

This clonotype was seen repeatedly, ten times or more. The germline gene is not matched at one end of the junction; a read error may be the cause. The CDR3 reads CSVEDVGNEQSF. In DNA form, the CDR3 reads TGCAGCGTTGAGGACGTCGGGAATGAGCAGTCCTTC. The V call is TRBV29-1, the J call TRBJ2-1, with a weak D call TRBD2 (5 bases). Germline V gene lookup returns CDR1 SQVTM and CDR2 ANQGSEA. The CDR3 spans 12 residues.